The 5 T cell receptor beta chains reported below all come from one sample, sequenced in a study of blood T cell repertoires in COVID-19. Libraries were prepared by immunoSEQ multiplex PCR; TCRdb keeps only in-frame clonotypes and omits some of them. This sample has more than 85,000 clones, with roughly 82% found just once. The sample was peripheral blood. The receptors originated from a woman aged 55-69 years with acute or convalescent COVID-19.

This clone came up a few times. V gene TRBV6-5 combines with J gene TRBJ2-2; D may be TRBD1 (5 bases). The CDR3 consists of 14 residues. Trimming cost V 3 bases and J 6 bases, with 11 bases left between them. Germline CDR1 and CDR2: MNHEY and SVGAGI. The CDR3 protein is CASSYARGSGELFF. The CDR3 DNA follows: TGTGCCAGCAGTTATGCAAGGGGATCCGGGGAGCTGTTTTTT.

The chain recombines TRBV5-1 with TRBJ1-1, with 8 nucleotides matching TRBD1. Trimming cost V 3 bases and J 4 bases; bases outside gene matches: 2. The CDR3 is made up of 13 amino acids. Germline lookup yields CDR1 SGHRS and CDR2 YFSETQ. CDR3 in amino acids: CASSSDRGTEAFF. CDR3 nucleotide sequence: TGCGCCAGCAGCTCCGACAGGGGCACTGAAGCTTTCTTT.

The chain uses TRBV19 and TRBJ2-2; 15 bases match TRBD2. Unmatched junction bases numbered 5, after V lost 4 bases and J lost 5 bases. The CDR3 length is 17 residues. Germline V gene data show CDR1 as LNHDA and CDR2 as SQIVND (reference sequence). In DNA, the CDR3 is TGTGCCAGTAGTAAAGGACTAGCGGGGGGGCGGACCGGGGAGCTGTTTTTT. It translates to CASSKGLAGGRTGELFF.

V is TRBV5-4 and J is TRBJ2-2; perhaps TRBD2 as D (6 bases). This CDR3 region has 13 residues. The V gene's germline CDR1 is SGHNT and CDR2 YYREEE (reference sequence). Trimming removed 2 bases at V and 8 bases at J, with 10 bases between. The CDR3 bases are TGTGCCAGCAGCTTAGAGGGGACTGGGGAGCTGTTTTTT. Encoded protein: CASSLEGTGELFF.

The rearrangement links TRBV24-1 to TRBJ2-1, with 8 nucleotides matching TRBD2. This CDR3 has 15 residues. Per the germline V gene, CDR1 is KGHDR and CDR2 is SFDVKD. With V trimmed by 4 bases and J by 2 bases, 3 bases remained unmatched. CDR3 in DNA: TGTGCCACCAGTGAAACGGGGGGGCCCTACAATGAGCAGTTCTTC. It specifies CATSETGGPYNEQFF.